Sequencing of this T cell receptor (beta chain) was carried out in a study of blood T cell repertoires in COVID-19. Whole-study context: PBMCs, B-cell-depleted T cells, or T cells were the source of the cDNA or gDNA that made up the material.

In terms of age and location, participants ranged from roughly 18 to 95 years and lived in approximately 26 US areas. A PCR-confirmed or clinician-diagnosed COVID-19 case had contacted exposed participants within 2 weeks of entry. Measured with immunoSEQ multiplex PCR; TCRdb has only the in-frame clones, and not every one. The sample has 220,000 or so clones, roughly 89% seen once; the top ten hold about 15%. V lost 2 bases, J lost 9 bases, and 9 bases lay in between. Germline-derived CDR1 and CDR2 are SEHNR and FQNEAQ (reference sequence). CDR3 size: 12 residues. This chain links TRBV7-9 with TRBJ2-3; D is undetermined. The clonotype originates from a young man who had been exposed to COVID-19. Sequencing used PBMCs or T cells enriched from blood (not recorded which). CDR3: CASSLTDRTQYF. For the CDR3, the DNA is TGTGCCAGCAGCTTAACAGATCGCACGCAGTATTTT.